A selection of T cell receptor beta chains follows, all from one sample in a study of blood T cell repertoires in COVID-19. Generated by immunoSEQ multiplex PCR, the TCRdb table keeps only in-frame clones and is missing some. The sample records roughly 160,000 clones, about 87% being singletons. The sample taken for sequencing was peripheral blood. The receptors were gathered from a woman older than 75 with COVID-19, enrolled during active disease. Each CDR3 is given with its conserved first and last residue. The order of the fields is clone size, CDR3 length, D gene, V gene, J gene, CDR3 DNA, CDR3 protein. The D gene is left open where the match is weak. Some rows mark clone size as missing; the rest say once, few, many or name a class of expanded clone.

abundance: NA; len: 15; d_gene: NA; v_gene: TRBV9; j_gene: TRBJ2-5; CDR3nt: TGTGCCAGCAGCGTAGGAAACGGGAATCGAGAGACCCAGTACTTC; CDR3aa: CASSVGNGNRETQYF
abundance: NA; len: 14; d_gene: NA; v_gene: TRBV5-4; j_gene: TRBJ1-5; CDR3nt: TGTGCCAGCAGCTTAGCAGGGGCCAATCAGCCCCAGCATTTT; CDR3aa: CASSLAGANQPQHF
abundance: once; len: 16; d_gene: TRBD1; v_gene: TRBV6-2/TRBV6-3; j_gene: TRBJ1-1; CDR3nt: TGTGCCAGCAGTTACGAAACAGGGACAGGGGAGCCTGAAGCTTTCTTT; CDR3aa: CASSYETGTGEPEAFF
abundance: once; len: 15; d_gene: TRBD1; v_gene: TRBV9; j_gene: TRBJ1-2; CDR3nt: TGTGCCAGCAGCGTAGAGGGACAGAGGAACTATGGCTACACCTTC; CDR3aa: CASSVEGQRNYGYTF
abundance: NA; len: 15; d_gene: TRBD2; v_gene: TRBV7-2; j_gene: TRBJ2-1; CDR3nt: TGTGCCAGCAGCCCGACGGCTAGCGGGAGTGGGGAGCAGTTCTTC; CDR3aa: CASSPTASGSGEQFF
abundance: NA; len: 16; d_gene: NA; v_gene: TRBV7-2; j_gene: TRBJ1-2; CDR3nt: TGTGCCAGCAGCTTAGCCAGCCCAGGGCTGGGCTATGGCTACACCTTC; CDR3aa: CASSLASPGLGYGYTF
abundance: NA; len: 16; d_gene: NA; v_gene: TRBV5-1; j_gene: TRBJ2-1; CDR3nt: TGCGCCAGCAGCTTCCGACCGGGACAAAGTAGCAATGAGCAGTTCTTC; CDR3aa: CASSFRPGQSSNEQFF
abundance: NA; len: 14; d_gene: TRBD1; v_gene: TRBV3-1/TRBV3-2; j_gene: TRBJ1-1; CDR3nt: TGTGCCAGCAGTCGACAGGGGGGGAACACTGAAGCTTTCTTT; CDR3aa: CASSRQGGNTEAFF
abundance: NA; len: 13; d_gene: NA; v_gene: TRBV9; j_gene: TRBJ1-2; CDR3nt: TGTGCCAGCAGCGTACAGGGTATGGGTGGCTACACCTTC; CDR3aa: CASSVQGMGGYTF
abundance: NA; len: 15; d_gene: NA; v_gene: TRBV6-5; j_gene: TRBJ2-2; CDR3nt: TGTGCCAGCAGGCTGGGGCTATTGGACACCGGGGAGCTGTTTTTT; CDR3aa: CASRLGLLDTGELFF
abundance: NA; len: 13; d_gene: NA; v_gene: TRBV10-3; j_gene: TRBJ1-6; CDR3nt: TGTGCCATCAATGACCGGGATAATTCACCCCTCCACTTT; CDR3aa: CAINDRDNSPLHF
abundance: NA; len: 16; d_gene: TRBD2; v_gene: TRBV10-3; j_gene: TRBJ2-5; CDR3nt: TGTGCCATCAGTGCCCTCGGGGGAGGGACGGTAGAGACCCAGTACTTC; CDR3aa: CAISALGGGTVETQYF
abundance: NA; len: 17; d_gene: TRBD2; v_gene: TRBV5-8; j_gene: TRBJ2-1; CDR3nt: TGTGCCAGCACCCCCTTAAGGACTAGCCGACCCTACAATGAGCAGTTCTTC; CDR3aa: CASTPLRTSRPYNEQFF
abundance: NA; len: 14; d_gene: TRBD1; v_gene: TRBV28; j_gene: TRBJ1-2; CDR3nt: TGTGCCAGCAGAGAAGGACAGGGGGCATATGGCTACACCTTC; CDR3aa: CASREGQGAYGYTF
abundance: once; len: 13; d_gene: NA; v_gene: TRBV4-3; j_gene: TRBJ2-5; CDR3nt: TGCGCCAGCAGCCAAGGACGGCGGGAGACCCAGTACTTC; CDR3aa: CASSQGRRETQYF
abundance: NA; len: 16; d_gene: NA; v_gene: TRBV28; j_gene: TRBJ1-1; CDR3nt: TGTGCCAGCACCTCTCACACAGGAACACCCCGTAGTGGAGCTTTCTTT; CDR3aa: CASTSHTGTPRSGAFF
abundance: NA; len: 11; d_gene: NA; v_gene: TRBV7-9; j_gene: TRBJ2-7; CDR3nt: TGTGCCAGCAGCTCACAGTACGAGCAGTACTTC; CDR3aa: CASSSQYEQYF
abundance: NA; len: 13; d_gene: TRBD1; v_gene: TRBV19; j_gene: TRBJ1-2; CDR3nt: TGTGCCAGTAGTAACGACAGGGTCTATGGCTACACCTTC; CDR3aa: CASSNDRVYGYTF
abundance: NA; len: 14; d_gene: NA; v_gene: TRBV29-1; j_gene: TRBJ2-7; CDR3nt: TGCAGCGTTGTTGCGGGGTCGAGCTCCTACGAGCAGTACTTC; CDR3aa: CSVVAGSSSYEQYF
abundance: NA; len: 14; d_gene: NA; v_gene: TRBV9; j_gene: TRBJ1-1; CDR3nt: TGTGCCAGCAGCGTAGATATAGTGAACACTGAAGCTTTCTTT; CDR3aa: CASSVDIVNTEAFF